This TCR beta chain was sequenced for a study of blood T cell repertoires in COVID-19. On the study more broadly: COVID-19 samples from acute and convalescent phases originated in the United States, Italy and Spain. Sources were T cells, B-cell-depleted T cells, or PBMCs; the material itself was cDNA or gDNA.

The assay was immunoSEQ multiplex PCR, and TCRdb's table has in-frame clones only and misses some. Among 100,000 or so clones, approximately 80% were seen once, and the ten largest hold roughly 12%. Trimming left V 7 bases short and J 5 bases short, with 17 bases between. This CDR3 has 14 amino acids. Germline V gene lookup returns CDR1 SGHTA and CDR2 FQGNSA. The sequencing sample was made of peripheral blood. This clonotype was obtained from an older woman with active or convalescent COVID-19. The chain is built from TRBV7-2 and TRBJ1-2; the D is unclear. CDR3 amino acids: CASTPYRTPYGYTF. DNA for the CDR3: TGTGCCAGCACCCCCTATAGGACTCCGTATGGCTACACCTTC.